The 4 T cell receptor beta chains listed next were all sequenced from one sample in a study of CD8 T cells in Susac syndrome. RNA, at roughly 0.45 to 1 ug, was reverse transcribed with random hexamers. In TCRdb, the immunoSEQ multiplex PCR reads were re-called with MiXCR into one record per CDR3 protein. The top ten clones hold around 0.12% of a sample with about 180,000 distinct CDR3 sequences, approximately 94% of them seen once. Specimen: CD4+ T cells from PBMCs. The origin of the receptors is a human donor with Susac syndrome.

The sample holds a few counts of this clonotype. V and J are TRBV7-2 and TRBJ2-5; 15 positions match TRBD2. V lost 5 bases to trimming and J lost 6 bases; unmatched junction nucleotides: 7. Germline CDR1 and CDR2: SGHTA and FQGNSA. The CDR3 consists of 16 residues. CDR3 sequence reads: CASSPRTSGGVKTQYF. For the CDR3, the DNA is TGTGCCAGCAGCCCCCGGACTAGCGGGGGGGTGAAGACCCAGTACTTC. The full variable domain, completed using reference TRBV7-2 and TRBJ2-5, is GAGVSQSPSNKVTEKGKDVELRCDPISGHTALYWYRQSLGQGLEFLIYFQGNSAPDKSGLPSDRFSAERTGGSVSTLTIQRTQQEDSAVYLCASSPRTSGGVKTQYFGPGTRLLVL.

V gene TRBV18 combines with J gene TRBJ2-3; possibly TRBD2 for D (6 bases). The germline V gene encodes CDR1 KGHSH and CDR2 LQKENI. V was cut by 3 bases and J by 5 bases, with 18 bases left in between. The CDR3 runs 16 residues. This CDR3 reads CASSPRSRGGGDTQYF. Written as DNA, the CDR3 is TGTGCCAGCTCACCGAGGTCCCGGGGAGGAGGAGATACGCAGTATTTT. Drawing the rest from reference TRBV18 and TRBJ2-3, the complete variable domain is NAGVMQNPRHLVRRRGQEARLRCSPMKGHSHVYWYRQLPEEGLKFMVYLQKENIIDESGMPKERFSAEFPKEGPSILRIQQVVRGDSAAYFCASSPRSRGGGDTQYFGPGTRLTVL.

This clonotype was counted once. This chain links TRBV6-8 with TRBJ2-7; D is unresolved. With 4 bases removed from V and 2 bases from J, the gap between germline ends came to 15 bases. Germline V CDR1 and CDR2: MNHGY, SAAAGT. The CDR3 is 15 amino acids. Here the CDR3 reads CASSCTGNPPYEQYV. CDR3 bases: TGTGCCAGCAGTTGTACTGGGAACCCACCCTACGAGCAGTACGTC.

This chain joins TRBV28 and TRBJ2-4; D is undetermined. V was trimmed by 10 bases and J by 8 bases, leaving 9 bases between them. From germline, CDR1 is MDHEN and CDR2 SYDVKM. CDR3 length equals 10 residues. The CDR3 region has the DNA TGTGCCACCGGACGCGACATTCAGTACTTC. It is translated as CATGRDIQYF.